This T cell receptor (beta chain) comes out of a study of cytomegalovirus exposure and HLA in healthy donors. Study-wide points: A reported reduction in N-insertions relative to the roughly 640-donor mean was seen in an Asian-associated ancestry cluster in a later analysis. Available immune exposure information was restricted to CMV serostatus only.

This clone has more than one count but fewer than ten. The antigen is not known. PCR primers comprised 60 Vbeta and 13 Jbeta primers. Profiling relied on immunoSEQ multiplex PCR, and the TCRdb table lists in-frame clones only, not all of them. Altogether over 35,000 clones are present, 50% to 55% being singletons, with the ten largest covering 12%. CDR1 is KGHSH, CDR2 LQKENI, per germline. The CDR3 totals 13 residues. The V end lost 2 bases, the J end lost 3 bases, and 7 bases lay between the germline ends. V and J are TRBV18 and TRBJ1-2, with D uncertain. The source is a human donor in good health. The source material was PBMCs. The CDR3 DNA sequence: TGTGCCAGCTCACCAAACAGTGACTATGGCTACACCTTC. It specifies CASSPNSDYGYTF.